This TCR beta chain was sequenced in a study of blood T cells in healthy people across ages. Primers used in a second PCR of about 7 to 12 cycles were a sample-barcoded 5' primer and a J-beta primer mix. From the 5' RACE reads, TCRdb called clonotypes with MiXCR, one entry per CDR3 protein. Of 700,000 to 900,000 distinct CDR3 sequences listed, 20% to 30% were seen once; the top ten hold 3%. After removal of 2 bases from V and 5 bases from J, the junction contained 5 bases not matched to a gene. The CDR3 contains 16 residues. Separately, the same data were catalogued under a study of T cells of mothers and their children.

This chain joins TRBV12-3 or TRBV12-4 and TRBJ2-3, with 12 nucleotides matching TRBD2. This sequence was found in a boy younger than 18 in good health. Sequencing used blood. The CDR3 reads CASSLLLAGGRDTQYF. CDR3 in DNA: TGTGCCAGCAGTTTACTCCTAGCGGGGGGGCGAGATACGCAGTATTTT.